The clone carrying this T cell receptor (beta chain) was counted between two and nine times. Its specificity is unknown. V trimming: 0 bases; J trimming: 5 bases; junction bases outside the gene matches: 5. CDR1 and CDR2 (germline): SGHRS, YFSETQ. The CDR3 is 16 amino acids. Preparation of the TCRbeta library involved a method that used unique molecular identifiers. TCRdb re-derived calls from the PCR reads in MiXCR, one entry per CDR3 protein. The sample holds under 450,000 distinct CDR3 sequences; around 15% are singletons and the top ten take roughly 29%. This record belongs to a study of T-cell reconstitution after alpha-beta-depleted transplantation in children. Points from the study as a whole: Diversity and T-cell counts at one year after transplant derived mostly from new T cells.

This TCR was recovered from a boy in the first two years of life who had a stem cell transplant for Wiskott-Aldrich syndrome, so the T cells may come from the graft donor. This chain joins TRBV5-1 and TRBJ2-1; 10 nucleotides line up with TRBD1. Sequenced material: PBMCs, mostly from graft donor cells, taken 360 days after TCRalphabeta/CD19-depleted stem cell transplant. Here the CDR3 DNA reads TGCGCCAGCAGCTTGGCCGGGACAGGGGTGGACAATGAGCAGTTCTTC. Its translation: CASSLAGTGVDNEQFF.